These T cell receptor beta chains were read from a single sample in a study of T cell responses to AZD1222 COVID-19 vaccine. Clones were sequenced by immunoSEQ multiplex PCR, and TCRdb holds only the in-frame ones, with some missing. The sample contains about 120,000 clones, 93% of which appear only once. This specimen consisted of peripheral blood, obtained on day 0 of AZD1222 vaccination. The receptor set was obtained from an adult in good health. CDR3s include the opening cysteine and the closing phenylalanine or tryptophan. D genes are given only for firm matches. Clone size appears in some rows only: once, few, many, or a class for an expanded clone.

j_call: TRBJ2-7
clone_size: -
d_call: -
v_call: TRBV30
cdr3_aa: CAWSVIVRGSYEQYF
cdr3_nt: TGTGCCTGGAGTGTCATAGTCAGGGGATCCTACGAGCAGTACTTC

j_call: TRBJ2-7
clone_size: -
d_call: -
v_call: TRBV11-2
cdr3_aa: CASSLGAKYEQYF
cdr3_nt: TGTGCCAGCAGCTTAGGGGCGAAATACGAGCAGTACTTC

j_call: TRBJ2-2
clone_size: -
d_call: -
v_call: TRBV4-1
cdr3_aa: CASSQQGTHTGELFF
cdr3_nt: TGCGCCAGCAGCCAACAGGGGACCCACACCGGGGAGCTGTTTTTT

j_call: TRBJ2-3
clone_size: -
d_call: -
v_call: TRBV4-1
cdr3_aa: CASSQGWGGDTQYF
cdr3_nt: TGCGCCAGCAGCCAAGGGTGGGGAGGAGATACGCAGTATTTT

j_call: TRBJ2-1
clone_size: -
d_call: TRBD2
v_call: TRBV7-3
cdr3_aa: CASSPWEGEQFF
cdr3_nt: TGTGCCAGCAGCCCCTGGGAGGGTGAGCAGTTCTTC

j_call: TRBJ1-2
clone_size: -
d_call: -
v_call: TRBV6-5
cdr3_aa: CASSYSVPYGYTF
cdr3_nt: TGTGCCAGCAGTTACTCCGTCCCTTATGGCTACACCTTC

j_call: TRBJ2-1
clone_size: -
d_call: -
v_call: TRBV15
cdr3_aa: CATDAKGASSYNEQFF
cdr3_nt: TGTGCCACCGACGCCAAAGGGGCGAGCTCCTACAATGAGCAGTTCTTC

j_call: TRBJ2-3
clone_size: -
d_call: -
v_call: TRBV11-3
cdr3_aa: CASSLRASGYRDTQYF
cdr3_nt: TGTGCCAGCAGCTTAAGGGCATCTGGGTACAGAGATACGCAGTATTTT

j_call: TRBJ1-1
clone_size: -
d_call: -
v_call: TRBV4-2
cdr3_aa: CASRAGSTEAFF
cdr3_nt: TGTGCCAGCAGGGCCGGGTCAACTGAAGCTTTCTTT

j_call: TRBJ2-1
clone_size: -
d_call: TRBD2
v_call: TRBV3-1/TRBV3-2
cdr3_aa: CASSQTTGGKRNEQFF
cdr3_nt: TGTGCCAGCAGCCAAACGACGGGAGGAAAGAGAAATGAGCAGTTCTTC

j_call: TRBJ2-7
clone_size: -
d_call: TRBD1
v_call: TRBV19
cdr3_aa: CASSQQGHEQYF
cdr3_nt: TGTGCCAGTAGTCAACAGGGGCACGAGCAGTACTTC

j_call: TRBJ2-7
clone_size: -
d_call: TRBD2
v_call: TRBV28
cdr3_aa: CASSLTSVTYEQYF
cdr3_nt: TGTGCCAGCAGTTTAACTAGCGTTACCTACGAGCAGTACTTC

j_call: TRBJ2-1
clone_size: -
d_call: TRBD2
v_call: TRBV27
cdr3_aa: CASSLGGSSYNEQFF
cdr3_nt: TGTGCCAGCAGTTTAGGCGGGAGCTCCTACAATGAGCAGTTCTTC

j_call: TRBJ2-6
clone_size: once
d_call: -
v_call: TRBV7-8
cdr3_aa: CASSLAVRGANVLTF
cdr3_nt: TGTGCCAGCAGCTTAGCGGTTAGAGGGGCCAACGTCCTGACTTTC

j_call: TRBJ1-2
clone_size: -
d_call: -
v_call: TRBV30
cdr3_aa: CAWEHREVYGYTF
cdr3_nt: TGTGCCTGGGAGCACAGGGAAGTCTATGGCTACACCTTC

j_call: TRBJ2-1
clone_size: -
d_call: -
v_call: TRBV5-6
cdr3_aa: CASSGHFSYNEQFF
cdr3_nt: TGTGCCAGCAGCGGCCATTTCTCCTACAATGAGCAGTTCTTC

j_call: TRBJ2-2
clone_size: -
d_call: TRBD2
v_call: TRBV28
cdr3_aa: CASLGWSSGTNTGELFF
cdr3_nt: TGTGCCAGCCTCGGGTGGAGTAGCGGGACCAACACCGGGGAGCTGTTTTTT

j_call: TRBJ1-1
clone_size: -
d_call: -
v_call: TRBV12-3/TRBV12-4
cdr3_aa: CASSLSYPAFF
cdr3_nt: TGTGCCAGCAGTTTATCGTATCCAGCTTTCTTT